A selection of T cell receptor beta chains follows, all from one sample in a study of blood T cells in healthy people across ages. TCRdb re-derived calls from the 5' RACE reads in MiXCR, one entry per CDR3 protein. The sample includes around 2 million distinct CDR3 sequences, 30% to 40% of them seen just once. The material sequenced was blood. The origin of the receptors is a human donor in good health. CDR3s include the opening cysteine and the closing phenylalanine or tryptophan. The D gene is left open where the match is weak. Clone size, where shown, is once, few, many, or a class for clones that have expanded.

v_call	clone_size	j_call	d_call	cdr3_nt	cdr3_aa
TRBV29-1	few	TRBJ1-2	.	TGCAGCGTCCTACCCGGGGGGCACGGAGGCTGCACCTTC	CSVLPGGHGGCTF
TRBV15	few	TRBJ1-1	.	TGTGCCACCAGCAGAGAGAGCGGCGACAGGATGAACACTGAAGCTTTCTTT	CATSRESGDRMNTEAFF
TRBV6-2/TRBV6-3	few	TRBJ2-6	.	TGTGCCAGCAGTCCCGATGTCTCTGGGGCCAACGTCCGGACTTTC	CASSPDVSGANVRTF
TRBV20-1	.	TRBJ2-7	TRBD1	TGCAGTGCTCTAGACCGGGACAGCAACTCCTACGAGCAGTACTTC	CSALDRDSNSYEQYF
TRBV20-1	few	TRBJ2-3	TRBD1	TGCAGTGCCGCACAGGGGGCCTACACAGATACGCAGTATTTT	CSAAQGAYTDTQYF
TRBV3-1	few	TRBJ2-5	.	TGTGCCAGCAGCCAAGGGCCCGGGGCTCGTGGGGAGACCCAGTACTTC	CASSQGPGARGETQYF
TRBV10-3	few	TRBJ1-2	.	TGTGCCATCACCGTGCCAGGGGATAGCGGCTACACCTTC	CAITVPGDSGYTF
TRBV28	.	TRBJ2-5	TRBD1	TGTGCCAGCAGTTCCCCGCCCGGGACAGCTAAAGAGACCCAGTACTTC	CASSSPPGTAKETQYF
TRBV12-3/TRBV12-4	.	TRBJ2-7	TRBD2	TGTGCCAGCAGGACTAGCGAAGCCTACGAGCAGTACTTC	CASRTSEAYEQYF
TRBV27	.	TRBJ1-4	TRBD1	TGTGCCAGCAGTTCGACAGGGGGCATTGCTAATGAAAAACTGTTTTTT	CASSSTGGIANEKLFF
TRBV7-2	.	TRBJ2-1	.	TGTGCCAGCAGCTTGGTATTTGGAGCGGAGGAGCAGTTCTTC	CASSLVFGAEEQFF
TRBV4-1	.	TRBJ2-2	TRBD1	TGCGCCAGCAGCCCCGACAGGGGGCGCCGGACCGGGGAGCTGTTTTTT	CASSPDRGRRTGELFF
TRBV7-3	.	TRBJ2-5	.	TGTGCCAGCAGCCAAAATGGGTTCCCAGAGACCCAGTACTTC	CASSQNGFPETQYF
TRBV9	few	TRBJ2-7	.	TGTGCCAGCAGCGCCAGTTTAAGTTCTCATTACGAGCAGTACTTC	CASSASLSSHYEQYF
TRBV10-3	.	TRBJ2-3	.	TGTGCCATCAGTCGCTCGGGGGACACAGATACGCAGTATTTT	CAISRSGDTDTQYF
TRBV4-1	.	TRBJ2-1	TRBD2	TGCGCCAGCAGCCGGCCTACGGGAGGGGCTCGCAATGAGCAGTTCTTC	CASSRPTGGARNEQFF
TRBV7-2	.	TRBJ2-7	.	TGTGCCAGCAGCCAGCACTCCGGGGGCCTGTCTTCCTACGAGCAGTACTTC	CASSQHSGGLSSYEQYF
TRBV4-1	.	TRBJ2-1	TRBD1	TGCGCCAGCAGGTCTTTGACCGGGACAGGGAACCACAATGAGCAGTTCTTC	CASRSLTGTGNHNEQFF
TRBV12-3/TRBV12-4	.	TRBJ1-2	.	TGTGCCAGCCGGAGGTCGAATACCAATGGCTACACCTTC	CASRRSNTNGYTF
TRBV27	.	TRBJ1-4	.	TGTGCCAGCAGACTTTCCCGGGAGGGAAAAAAACTGTTTTTT	CASRLSREGKKLFF
TRBV11-2	once	TRBJ1-5	TRBD1	TGTGCCAGCAGCTACGGGACAGGTACTCATCAGCCCCAGCATTTT	CASSYGTGTHQPQHF
TRBV28	.	TRBJ1-1	.	TGTGCCAGCAGTTTAGTATGGGCTGAAGCTTTCTTT	CASSLVWAEAFF
TRBV4-2	many	TRBJ2-7	TRBD2	TGTGCCAGCAGCCTTACCCCGGGGGGGTCCTACGAGCAGTACTTC	CASSLTPGGSYEQYF
TRBV19	.	TRBJ1-5	.	TGTGCCAGTAGTGTCTCAGGGGTTGGCAATCAGCCCCAGCATTTT	CASSVSGVGNQPQHF
TRBV7-9	few	TRBJ1-4	.	TGTGCCAGCAGCTTAGGGGGGGCAGGTGAAAAACTGTTTTTT	CASSLGGAGEKLFF
TRBV6-5	.	TRBJ2-2	.	TGTGCCAGCAGTTACTCATCCAGGGCGTCACTTACCGGGGAGCTGTTTTTT	CASSYSSRASLTGELFF
TRBV30	few	TRBJ2-1	TRBD1	TGTGCCTGGAGTTTTGACAGGGGGCCTTACAATGAGCAGTTCTTC	CAWSFDRGPYNEQFF
TRBV20-1	few	TRBJ2-1	TRBD1	TGCAGTGCAAGAGATTTGAGGGGACAGGCAAGTTACAATGAGCAGTTCTTC	CSARDLRGQASYNEQFF
TRBV11-2	.	TRBJ2-1	.	TGTGCCAGCAGGGAGTTATTCCTCAGGGACAATGAGCAGTTCTTC	CASRELFLRDNEQFF
TRBV28	.	TRBJ2-5	TRBD1	TGTGCCAGCAGTTTACATGGGACAGGGGTAGAGCAGTACTTC	CASSLHGTGVEQYF
TRBV7-2	.	TRBJ2-3	TRBD2	TGTGCCAGCAGCCCCGGACTAGCGGGGGGGCAAGATACGCAGTATTTT	CASSPGLAGGQDTQYF
TRBV5-1	.	TRBJ2-1	.	TGCGCCAGCAGGTGGGGAGACAACGAGCAGTTCTTC	CASRWGDNEQFF
TRBV6-2/TRBV6-3	.	TRBJ2-4	TRBD2	TGTGCCAGCAGTTCCTTCGGACTAGCGGGGAAAAACATTCAGTACTTC	CASSSFGLAGKNIQYF
TRBV21-1	.	TRBJ1-5	.	TGTACCAGCAGCAAAGAAAGGGACAGACCCCTTTATAGCAATCAGCCCCAGCATTTT	CTSSKERDRPLYSNQPQHF
TRBV12-5	.	TRBJ2-5	.	TGTGCTAGTGGTTTGGGGACCAGAAGGGAGGAGACCCAGTACTTC	CASGLGTRREETQYF
TRBV5-1	few	TRBJ2-4	TRBD1	TGCGCCAGCAGCCGGAACCGGGACAGCCTAGCCAAAAACATTCAGTACTTC	CASSRNRDSLAKNIQYF
TRBV4-3	.	TRBJ2-7	.	TGCGCCAGCAGCCCGCTGGGACACACCTACGAGCAGTACTTC	CASSPLGHTYEQYF
TRBV4-3	few	TRBJ2-7	.	TGCGCCAGCAGCCAAGTTATATACGGGGATCTTTTCTACGAGCAGTACTTC	CASSQVIYGDLFYEQYF
TRBV5-1	.	TRBJ2-3	.	TGCGCCAGCAGCTGGAGGACTCTAGAGGGTAGGGATACGCAGTATTTT	CASSWRTLEGRDTQYF
TRBV20-1	few	TRBJ2-7	.	TGCAGTGCTAGGGCCCGGGACGCCTTACCCTACGAGCAGTACTTC	CSARARDALPYEQYF
TRBV5-5	.	TRBJ1-1	.	TGTGCCAACACTGGTACCGGGAACACTGAAGCTTTCTTT	CANTGTGNTEAFF
TRBV29-1	few	TRBJ2-1	.	TGCAGCGTTGAAGTGGTGGATGAGCAGTTCTTC	CSVEVVDEQFF
TRBV5-6	.	TRBJ2-3	.	TGTGCCAGCAGCTCCTACGGGACTTCCACAGATACGCAGTATTTT	CASSSYGTSTDTQYF
TRBV6-2/TRBV6-3	many	TRBJ1-6	TRBD1	TGTGCCAGCAGCTTTCTACAGGGGGCACCCCTCCACTTT	CASSFLQGAPLHF
TRBV15	few	TRBJ2-3	.	TGTGCCACCAGCCGAGAGGGGGGGCGAATAGATACGCAGTATTTT	CATSREGGRIDTQYF
TRBV20-1	few	TRBJ2-4	.	TGCAGCCCCTTGGGCCTAGCCAAAAACATTCAGTACTTC	CSPLGLAKNIQYF
TRBV16	.	TRBJ2-4	.	TGTGCCAGCAGCCAATCACGCAGGTTGTTTGAGGAGCAGTACTTC	CASSQSRRLFEEQYF
TRBV5-1	few	TRBJ1-5	.	TGCGCCAGCTCAGAAGGGGAGTCGGGCCAGCCCCAGCATTTT	CASSEGESGQPQHF
TRBV10-3	few	TRBJ1-1	.	TGTGCCATCAGTGACAACAGTATGAACACTGAAGCTTTCTTT	CAISDNSMNTEAFF
TRBV5-6	few	TRBJ2-1	.	TGTGCCAGCAGCTTGATGATAGCGGGACAGTACTACAATGAGCAGTTCTTC	CASSLMIAGQYYNEQFF
TRBV15	.	TRBJ2-4	.	TGTGCCACCAGCAGAGATGCTCTTAAAAACATTCAGTACTTC	CATSRDALKNIQYF
TRBV24-1	.	TRBJ1-2	TRBD1	TGTGCCACCAGTGATCCACAGGGGTTCTATGGCTACACCTTC	CATSDPQGFYGYTF
TRBV18	.	TRBJ1-2	.	TGTGCCAGCGCACCAGGGGACGGCAGAGGCTACACCTTC	CASAPGDGRGYTF
TRBV15	few	TRBJ2-3	TRBD2	TGTGCCACCAGCAGATCGTCCGGGACTATGGGCGCAGATACGCAGTATTTT	CATSRSSGTMGADTQYF
TRBV6-2/TRBV6-3	.	TRBJ1-5	.	TGTGCCAGCAGCCGCGCGCAACCGAATCAGCCCCAGCATTTT	CASSRAQPNQPQHF